Below, 9 T cell receptor beta chains from the same sample are listed, as sequenced in a study of vaccination and CD4 T cells after COVID-19. Sample treatment: roughly 10-day PBMC culture with coronavirus spike peptide pools or control peptides (ViraFEST assay). Their antigen targets remain unknown. Sequenced with the Oncomine TCR Beta short-read assay was DNA taken from cultured CD4+ T cells. MiXCR, applied by TCRdb to the PCR reads, yields one record per CDR3 protein. This table has roughly 8,500 distinct CDR3 sequences, 40% to 65% appearing once. The sequenced material came from CD4+ T cells from blood, cultured in vitro. The receptors shown here come from a human donor who had recovered from COVID-19.

V gene TRBV30 combines with J gene TRBJ1-2, with no clear D. Trimming took 4 bases from V and 4 from J, leaving 19 bases between them. CDR3 length: 15 residues. CDR1 and CDR2 from the germline V gene are GTSNPN and SVGIG (reference sequence). CDR3 DNA sequence: TGTGCCTGGAACCTTCCTCCGCGGTGGAGCTATGGCTACACCTTC. Protein product: CAWNLPPRWSYGYTF.

The chain couples TRBV7-3 to TRBJ2-5, with D maybe TRBD1 (5 bases). The V and J ends lost 4 bases and 5 bases respectively, with 11 bases between them. The CDR3 has 13 residues. Germline V gives CDR1 SGHTA, CDR2 FQGTGA. The CDR3 reads CASSYGQSETQYF. Here the CDR3 DNA reads TGTGCCAGCAGCTACGGACAATCGGAGACCCAGTACTTC.

This clonotype appeared once. J is TRBJ2-5 and V is TRBV12-3 or TRBV12-4; D perhaps matches TRBD2 (6 bases). V dropped 3 bases and J dropped 2 bases, with 13 bases sitting between them. The CDR3 totals 15 residues. CDR3 protein: CASSFGRDLQETQYF. CDR3 nucleotide sequence: TGTGCCAGCAGTTTCGGCCGGGACTTACAAGAGACCCAGTACTTC.

The chain combines TRBV20-1 with TRBJ2-7; D call uncertain. Trimming shortened V by 1 base and J by 2 bases, and 9 bases separated the two germline ends. CDR1 is DFQATT, CDR2 SNEGSKA, per germline (reference sequence). The CDR3 loop spans 13 amino acids. The CDR3 is CSARVDGAYEQYF. In nucleotides, the CDR3 is TGCAGTGCTAGAGTCGACGGCGCCTACGAGCAGTACTTC.

The V and J genes are TRBV20-1 and TRBJ2-7; TRBD2 aligns across 13 bases. The CDR3 is made up of 15 amino acids. The V segment lost 3 bases and the J segment 3 bases; nucleotides outside the gene matches: 5. CDR1 and CDR2 (germline): DFQATT, SNEGSKA (reference sequence). CDR3 amino acids: CSASGTSGIRYEQYF. The CDR3 DNA sequence: TGCAGTGCTAGTGGGACTAGCGGGATTCGCTACGAGCAGTACTTC.

This clonotype was observed a handful of times. This sequence joins TRBV20-1 and TRBJ2-7, with 8 bases lining up with TRBD2. V lost 6 bases and J lost 0; bases outside the gene matches: 7. Germline CDR1 reads DFQATT; CDR2 reads SNEGSKA (reference sequence). The CDR3 contains 14 residues. For the CDR3, the DNA is TGCAGTGCGATAGGACTAGCCGTCTCCTACGAGCAGTACTTC. This codes for CSAIGLAVSYEQYF.

The gene calls are TRBV20-1 and TRBJ2-1; 9 bases map to TRBD2. Germline values: CDR1 DFQATT, CDR2 SNEGSKA (reference sequence). J lost 5 bases, V lost 4 bases, and 9 bases had no gene match. The CDR3 length is 15 residues. In DNA, the CDR3 is TGCAGTGCTACAGACGCGGGGGGGAATAACAATGAGCAGTTCTTC. Translation gives CSATDAGGNNNEQFF.

V usage is TRBV19 and J usage is TRBJ1-5; D not resolved. Germline V CDR1 and CDR2: LNHDA, SQIVND (reference sequence). CDR3 size: 13 residues. Trimming stripped 9 bases from V and 0 bases from J, with 9 bases between. CDR3 sequence reads: CASNTVSNQPQHF. CDR3 in DNA: TGTGCCAGCAACACGGTTAGCAATCAGCCCCAGCATTTT. The full variable domain, in which reference TRBV19 and TRBJ1-5 provide the parts outside the CDR3, is DGGITQSPKYLFRKEGQNVTLSCEQNLNHDAMYWYRQDPGQGLRLIYYSQIVNDFQKGDIAEGYSVSREKKESFPLTVTSAQKNPTAFYLCASNTVSNQPQHFGDGTRLSIL.

This clonotype has just a few counts. The chain combines TRBV30 with TRBJ1-6; 8 bases map to TRBD1. CDR3 size: 19 residues. The junction had 26 bases not matched to a gene; V was cut back by 0 bases and J by 16 bases. CDR1 is GTSNPN and CDR2 is SVGIG in the germline V gene (reference sequence). CDR3 sequence: CAWSVPLHLGSGQGSRLHF. The CDR3 DNA follows: TGTGCCTGGAGTGTACCCCTCCACCTCGGCTCCGGACAGGGCTCGAGACTCCACTTT.